The 16 T cell receptor beta chains below all came from one sample that was sequenced in a study of T-cell reconstitution after alpha-beta-depleted transplantation in children. Unique molecular identifiers were used in preparing the TCRbeta library. TCRdb reprocessed the PCR reads via MiXCR and lists one record per CDR3 protein. The data show nearly 350,000 distinct CDR3 sequences, around 15% seen once. The specimen comprised PBMCs, mostly from graft donor cells, sampled 360 days after TCRalphabeta/CD19-depleted stem cell transplant. The source of these receptors is a male patient between 2 and 15 years old who had a stem cell transplant for acute lymphoblastic leukemia, so the T cells may come from the graft donor.

This clonotype was detected a few times. The chain joins TRBV29-1 to TRBJ2-5; the match to TRBD1 covers 7 bases. The germline gives CDR1 SQVTM, CDR2 ANQGSEA. Trimming took 4 bases from V and 4 from J; bases not matched to a gene: 3. CDR3 length: 12 residues. For the CDR3, the DNA is TGCAGCGTTGCAAACAGGGGAGAGACCCAGTACTTC. Protein sequence: CSVANRGETQYF. Full variable domain (rest looked up from reference TRBV29-1 and TRBJ2-5): SAVISQKPSRDICQRGTSLTIQCQVDSQVTMMFWYRQQPGQSLTLIATANQGSEATYESGFVIDKFPISRPNLTFSTLTVSNMSPEDSSIYLCSVANRGETQYFGPGTRLLVL.

Details on this clonotype: This may stem from a read error, because a much larger clone lies one nucleotide away. The chain joins TRBV12-3 or TRBV12-4 to TRBJ2-2; TRBD2 is a possible D gene (7 bases). The CDR3 runs 16 residues. Trimming shortened V by 4 bases and J by 4 bases, and 16 bases separated the two germline ends. The CDR3 loop reads CASSCPRGGSTGELFF. In DNA form, the CDR3 reads TGTGCCAGCAGTTGTCCTAGGGGGGGATCCACCGGGGAGCTGTTTTTT.

The chain employs TRBV4-1 and TRBJ2-2, with 7 bases that match TRBD2. The CDR3 spans 14 residues. CDR1 is MGHRA, CDR2 YSYEKL, per germline. With 0 bases clipped from V and 7 bases from J, the junction kept 2 bases outside the gene matches. Here the CDR3 reads CASSQDAGDGELFF. The DNA of the CDR3 is TGCGCCAGCAGCCAAGATGCGGGGGACGGGGAGCTGTTTTTT.

This clonotype was recorded a few times. V is TRBV7-9 and J is TRBJ2-3; D not certain. Germline CDR1 and CDR2: SEHNR and FQNEAQ (reference sequence). This CDR3 contains 14 residues. Trimming took off 4 bases at V and 2 bases at J, with 10 bases between the two ends. The CDR3 spells CASSWTRTTDTQYF. CDR3 bases: TGTGCCAGCAGCTGGACCAGGACCACAGATACGCAGTATTTT.

This clonotype was counted a few times. CDR3 sequence (DNA): TGCGCCAGCAGCCTTATGGACAAGACCGGGGAGCTGTTTTTT. As protein: CASSLMDKTGELFF. The chain employs TRBV4-3 and TRBJ2-2, with D perhaps TRBD1 (5 bases). Trimming pared 4 bases from V and 5 bases from J, leaving 11 bases between. There are 14 residues in the CDR3. Looked up from germline, CDR1 is LGHNA and CDR2 is YSLEER.

V gene TRBV13 combines with J gene TRBJ2-1, with 8 nucleotides matching TRBD1. CDR3 length: 12 residues. The germline gives CDR1 PRHDT, CDR2 FYEKMQ (reference sequence). V shed 8 bases and J 6 bases; nucleotides not matched to a gene: 3. CDR3: CASAGQGNEQFF. In DNA form, the CDR3 reads TGTGCCAGCGCTGGACAGGGCAATGAGCAGTTCTTC.

This chain links TRBV4-1 with TRBJ2-5; 10 nucleotides line up with TRBD1. With 1 base clipped from V and 6 bases from J, the junction kept 5 bases outside the gene matches. The germline V gene encodes CDR1 MGHRA and CDR2 YSYEKL. The CDR3 totals 15 residues. The CDR3 loop is CASSQGTGGMKTQYF. CDR3 nucleotide sequence: TGCGCCAGCAGCCAAGGGACAGGGGGGATGAAGACCCAGTACTTC.

The chain joins TRBV12-3 or TRBV12-4 to TRBJ1-2; possibly TRBD1 for D (5 bases). V lost 5 bases, J lost 6 bases, and 19 bases lay in between. This CDR3 is 15 amino acids long. CDR3 sequence: CASSQKRGAINGYTF. For the CDR3, the DNA is TGTGCCAGCAGTCAAAAGAGGGGCGCGATCAATGGCTACACCTTC.

This clonotype was observed many times. V is TRBV20-1 and J is TRBJ2-5; D gene unclear. Germline V gene data show CDR1 as DFQATT and CDR2 as SNEGSKA (reference sequence). This CDR3 spans 12 amino acids. V was cut by 2 bases and J by 1 base, with 5 bases left in between. CDR3 sequence (DNA): TGCAGTGCTAGAAGGAGCCAAGAGACCCAGTACTTC. It yields the protein CSARRSQETQYF.

The J gene is TRBJ2-5, the V gene TRBV7-6; unclear D gene. V lost 1 base, J lost 5 bases, and 11 bases lay in between. The CDR3 is 14 residues long. Germline-derived CDR1 and CDR2 are SGHVS and FNYEAQ. The CDR3 loop is CASSLGIYGETQYF. For the CDR3, the DNA is TGTGCCAGCAGCTTAGGGATTTACGGGGAGACCCAGTACTTC. Full variable domain (missing parts from reference TRBV7-6 and TRBJ2-5): GAGVSQSPRYKVTKRGQDVALRCDPISGHVSLYWYRQALGQGPEFLTYFNYEAQQDKSGLPNDRFSAERPEGSISTLTIQRTEQRDSAMYRCASSLGIYGETQYFGPGTRLLVL.

The J gene is TRBJ1-6, the V gene TRBV12-3 or TRBV12-4, with 8 bases that match TRBD1. Losses at the gene ends were 5 bases for V and 10 bases for J; bases not matched to a gene: 4. This CDR3 comprises 13 residues. In DNA form, the CDR3 reads TGTGCCAGCAGTCGCAGGGGGCACTCACCCCTCCACTTT. Translated: CASSRRGHSPLHF.

This clonotype was seen a handful of times. This rearrangement joins TRBV12-5 to TRBJ2-1; no definite D call. V dropped 1 base and J dropped 7 bases, with 8 bases sitting between them. This CDR3 comprises 13 residues. The germline gives CDR1 LGHNT, CDR2 FRNRAP. CDR3 nucleotides: TGTGCTAGTGGTTTGGCGTATGGAAATGAGCAGTTCTTC. Translation gives CASGLAYGNEQFF.

V and J are TRBV12-3 or TRBV12-4 and TRBJ2-3, with D tentatively TRBD1 or TRBD2 (6 bases each). The CDR3 consists of 15 residues. Trimming cost V 8 bases and J 6 bases, with 21 bases left between them. This CDR3 reads CASGMTQGRFDTQYF. The DNA for the CDR3 is TGTGCCAGCGGGATGACCCAGGGGAGGTTCGATACGCAGTATTTT.

This clonotype was seen more than once but under ten times. The V call is TRBV11-2, the J call TRBJ2-1; D may correspond to TRBD1 or TRBD2 (5 bases each). Trimming shortened V by 5 bases and J by 5 bases, and 16 bases separated the two germline ends. Germline V gene lookup returns CDR1 SGHAT and CDR2 FQNNGV. This CDR3 spans 15 amino acids. DNA of the CDR3: TGTGCCAGCAGCGAAGAACTCGGGACGCACAATGAGCAGTTCTTC. It is translated as CASSEELGTHNEQFF.

This clonotype occurred a few times. V and J are TRBV15 and TRBJ1-4; weak D call: TRBD1 (5 bases). Germline loops: CDR1 LNHNV, CDR2 YYDKDF (reference sequence). V lost 8 bases and J lost 4, with 8 bases in between. The CDR3 is made up of 12 amino acids. The CDR3 sequence is CATGHNNEKLFF. The DNA for the CDR3 is TGTGCCACCGGACATAATAATGAAAAACTGTTTTTT. The complete variable domain, with remaining parts taken from reference TRBV15 and TRBJ1-4, reads DAMVIQNPRYQVTQFGKPVTLSCSQTLNHNVMYWYQQKSSQAPKLLFHYYDKDFNNEADTPDNFQSRRPNTSFCFLDIRSPGLGDTAMYLCATGHNNEKLFFGSGTQLSVL.

This clonotype was detected ten times or more. The gene calls are TRBV27 and TRBJ2-7; 11 bases align to TRBD2. The V gene's germline CDR1 is MNHEY and CDR2 SMNVEV (reference sequence). The CDR3 length is 16 residues. V lost 5 bases and J lost 1; bases outside the gene matches: 7. CDR3 nucleotide sequence: TGTGCCAGCAGTGACAGCATAGCGGGAGGGTCCTACGAGCAGTACTTC. Translating gives CASSDSIAGGSYEQYF.